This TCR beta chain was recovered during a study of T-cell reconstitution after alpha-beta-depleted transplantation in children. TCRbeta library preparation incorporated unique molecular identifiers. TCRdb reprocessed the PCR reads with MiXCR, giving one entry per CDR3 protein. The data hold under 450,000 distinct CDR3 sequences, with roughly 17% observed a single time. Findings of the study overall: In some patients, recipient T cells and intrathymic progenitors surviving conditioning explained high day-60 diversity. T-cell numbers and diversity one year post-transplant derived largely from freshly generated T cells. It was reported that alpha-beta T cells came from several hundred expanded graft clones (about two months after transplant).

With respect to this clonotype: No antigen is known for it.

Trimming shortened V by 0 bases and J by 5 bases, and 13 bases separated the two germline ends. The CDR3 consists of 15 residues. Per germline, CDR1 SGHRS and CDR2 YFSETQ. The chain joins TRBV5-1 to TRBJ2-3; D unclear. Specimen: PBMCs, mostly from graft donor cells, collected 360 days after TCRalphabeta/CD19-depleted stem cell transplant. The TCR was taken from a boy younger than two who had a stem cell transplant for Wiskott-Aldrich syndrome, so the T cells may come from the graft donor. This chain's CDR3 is CASSLVNGPGDTQYF. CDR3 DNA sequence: TGCGCCAGCAGCTTGGTGAACGGTCCCGGAGATACGCAGTATTTT.